Presented here are 22 T cell receptor beta chains from one specimen sequenced in a study of post-analysis software for immune sequencing data. Study outcomes and limitations: Comparison of patients with controls showed a handful of TRBV segments more frequent in patients, TRBV5-6, TRBV5-1 and TRBV20-1 among them.

Unique molecular identifiers featured in each of the TCR beta cDNA libraries. Via MiXCR, TCRdb re-called the PCR reads, giving one row per CDR3 protein. Of 800,000 to 950,000 distinct CDR3 sequences listed, roughly half are singletons. These TCRs' antigens remain unknown. The sequenced sample was blood. The receptor source for this set is a girl aged 5-17 years with multiple sclerosis.

The chain has TRBV4-1 and TRBJ1-5, with D possibly matching TRBD1 (5 bases). Per germline, CDR1 MGHRA and CDR2 YSYEKL. The CDR3 sequence is 12 residues long. The V gene lost 1 base and the J gene lost 9 bases, with 7 bases spanning the gap. The CDR3 is CASSQGDGPQHF. For the CDR3, the DNA is TGCGCCAGCAGCCAAGGGGACGGGCCCCAGCATTTT.

Points on this clonotype: This may come from a read error, since a much larger clone is one base off. The V and J genes are TRBV29-1 and TRBJ2-1; no reliable D call. Germline CDR1 is SQVTM and CDR2 is ANQGSEA. The CDR3 length is 10 residues. CDR3 residues: CSGAYNEQVF. CDR3 nucleotides: TGCAGCGGAGCCTACAATGAGCAGGTCTTC.

There are a few counts of this clonotype. The chain links TRBV20-1 to TRBJ2-5; D might be TRBD2 (6 bases). With 5 bases removed from V and 3 bases from J, the gap between germline ends came to 10 bases. The CDR3 has 12 residues. Looked up from germline, CDR1 is DFQATT and CDR2 is SNEGSKA (reference sequence). The CDR3 loop reads CSARLVKETQYF. The DNA of the CDR3 is TGCAGTGCTCGACTAGTAAAAGAGACCCAGTACTTC.

This clonotype was found a few times. The rearrangement links TRBV24-1 to TRBJ2-3, with 7 positions matching TRBD2. This CDR3 contains 14 residues. V gave up 6 bases and J gave up 2 bases; unmatched junction bases: 4. The germline gives CDR1 KGHDR, CDR2 SFDVKD. CDR3 sequence: CATSPSGTTDTQYF. CDR3 DNA sequence: TGTGCCACCAGTCCGAGCGGGACCACAGATACGCAGTATTTT.

The chain couples TRBV20-1 to TRBJ2-7; 13 bases match TRBD2. The CDR3 is 19 amino acids. From germline, CDR1 is DFQATT and CDR2 SNEGSKA (reference sequence). The V segment lost 2 bases and the J segment 3 bases; nucleotides outside the gene matches: 16. The CDR3 protein is CSARTIPGLAGSPLYEQYF. CDR3 in DNA: TGCAGTGCTAGAACTATCCCGGGACTAGCGGGATCCCCGCTCTACGAGCAGTACTTC.

The chain couples TRBV5-6 to TRBJ1-2; D gene uncertain. V was clipped by 2 bases and J by 0 bases, with 5 bases between them. The CDR3 extends over 13 amino acids. Germline lookup yields CDR1 SGHDT and CDR2 YYEEEE. CDR3 coding DNA: TGTGCCAGCAGCTTTACGGCTAACTATGGCTACACCTTC. Translation gives CASSFTANYGYTF.

The chain combines TRBV20-1 with TRBJ2-3; D is ambiguous. Trimming shortened V by 6 bases and J by 1 base, and 14 bases separated the two germline ends. Germline assignment: CDR1 DFQATT and CDR2 SNEGSKA (reference sequence). The length of the CDR3 is 14 residues. The CDR3 bases are TGCAGTGCCCCCGACCAAAGCCGCACAGATACGCAGTATTTT. It yields the protein CSAPDQSRTDTQYF.

This clonotype was observed a few times. For the CDR3, the DNA is TGTGCCAGCAGTGGGGCGAACACCGGGGAGCTGTTTTTT. It is translated as CASSGANTGELFF. The chain has TRBV6-5 and TRBJ2-2; D is unclear. The CDR3 has 13 residues. V dropped 5 bases and J dropped 0 bases, with 4 bases sitting between them. Germline CDR1 reads MNHEY; CDR2 reads SVGAGI.

This clonotype was picked up a small number of times. The chain couples TRBV10-3 to TRBJ2-1; 9 nucleotides agree with TRBD2. CDR3 length: 14 amino acids. CDR1 and CDR2 (germline): ENHRY, SYGVKD. The V segment lost 9 bases and the J segment 5 bases; nucleotides outside the gene matches: 8. The CDR3 spells CAIDPGLANNEQFF. CDR3 nucleotide sequence: TGTGCCATAGATCCGGGACTAGCTAACAATGAGCAGTTCTTC.

This clonotype was counted a few times. V is TRBV3-1 and J is TRBJ2-7; no clear D. CDR1 LGHDT and CDR2 YNNKEL come from the germline V gene (reference sequence). The CDR3 consists of 12 residues. With 2 bases removed from V and 3 bases from J, the gap between germline ends came to 5 bases. CDR3 residues: CASSQQYYEQYF. The CDR3 nucleotides read TGTGCCAGCAGCCAACAGTACTACGAGCAGTACTTC.

This clonotype was observed at least ten times. The rearrangement joins TRBV29-1 to TRBJ1-5; 8 bases fit TRBD1. With 7 bases clipped from V and 2 bases from J, the junction kept 4 bases outside the gene matches. The CDR3 is made up of 13 amino acids. From germline, CDR1 is SQVTM and CDR2 ANQGSEA. The CDR3 loop reads CSAGQGGNQPQHF. The CDR3 DNA is TGCAGCGCCGGACAGGGCGGCAATCAGCCCCAGCATTTT.

V gene TRBV14 combines with J gene TRBJ2-2; 9 positions agree with TRBD1. Germline assignment: CDR1 SGHDN and CDR2 FVKESK. The CDR3 has 15 residues. Germline trimming cut 5 bases from V and 6 bases from J; bases unmatched to any gene: 7. The chain's CDR3 is CASSSGTGISGELFF. In DNA form, the CDR3 reads TGTGCCAGCAGCTCCGGGACAGGGATATCCGGGGAGCTGTTTTTT.

The rearrangement joins TRBV27 to TRBJ2-1; 9 bases agree with TRBD1. CDR3 length: 15 amino acids. The junction had 6 bases not matched to a gene; V was cut back by 5 bases and J by 4 bases. The germline V gene has CDR1 MNHEY and CDR2 SMNVEV (reference sequence). CDR3 nucleotides: TGTGCCAGCAGTAAACAGGGGGCTCGGTACAATGAGCAGTTCTTC. Its protein product is CASSKQGARYNEQFF.

The rearrangement links TRBV20-1 to TRBJ2-3, with unresolved D. Deletions cut 0 bases from V and 6 bases from J, with 10 bases between. This CDR3 has 13 amino acids. Germline loops: CDR1 DFQATT, CDR2 SNEGSKA (reference sequence). The CDR3 bases are TGCAGTGCTAGAGATCTCGTCGGCGATACGCAGTATTTT. It yields the protein CSARDLVGDTQYF.

This clonotype has just a few counts. This chain uses TRBV27 with TRBJ2-5; perhaps TRBD2 as D (6 bases). The CDR3 is 12 residues long. Trimming removed 3 bases at V and 9 bases at J, with 11 bases between. The V gene's germline CDR1 is MNHEY and CDR2 SMNVEV (reference sequence). CDR3 in DNA: TGTGCCAGCAGTTTCACGGAGGGTTCCCAGTACTTC. Encoded protein: CASSFTEGSQYF.

The gene calls are TRBV15 and TRBJ2-7; tentatively, D is TRBD1 (6 bases). Germline assignment: CDR1 LNHNV and CDR2 YYDKDF (reference sequence). Trimming stripped 0 bases from V and 2 bases from J, with 17 bases between. The CDR3 spans 17 residues. CDR3 loop: CATSRDKGTGFTYEQYF. The CDR3 DNA reads as TGTGCCACCAGCAGAGATAAAGGCACAGGGTTTACCTACGAGCAGTACTTC.

CDR3 DNA sequence: TGCAGCGTTGAAACCACAGTTAGGGAGACCCAGTACTTC. It specifies CSVETTVRETQYF. The chain is built from TRBV29-1 and TRBJ2-5; the D is unclear. Germline V gene data show CDR1 as SQVTM and CDR2 as ANQGSEA. This CDR3 comprises 13 residues. V was clipped by 2 bases and J by 5 bases, with 12 bases between them.

This clonotype was recorded a few times. The chain carries TRBV20-1 and TRBJ2-7; 7 bases align to TRBD1. V was clipped by 5 bases and J by 4 bases; unmatched bases: 8. Per the germline V gene, CDR1 is DFQATT and CDR2 is SNEGSKA (reference sequence). The length of the CDR3 is 13 residues. CDR3 sequence (DNA): TGCAGTGCTTTTACAGGGGTTGGGTACGAGCAGTACTTC. It encodes CSAFTGVGYEQYF.

This clonotype was observed a handful of times. J is TRBJ1-4 and V is TRBV15; maybe TRBD1 (5 bases). This CDR3 is built from 18 residues. Germline loops: CDR1 LNHNV, CDR2 YYDKDF (reference sequence). V lost 6 bases to trimming and J lost 8 bases, with 28 bases between them. CDR3 nucleotides: TGTGCCACCAGACCACAGAGTTCGGGGGTCTTGGCGTGGGAAAAACTGTTTTTT. It encodes CATRPQSSGVLAWEKLFF.

The V and J genes are TRBV20-1 and TRBJ2-2; 13 bases line up with TRBD2. Trimming removed 3 bases from V and 6 bases from J; junction bases left unmatched: 4. Germline V lookup: CDR1 DFQATT, CDR2 SNEGSKA (reference sequence). The CDR3 has 15 residues. CDR3 in DNA: TGCAGTGCTAGCGGGACTAGCGGGGTGTCCGGGGAGCTGTTTTTT. Amino acid sequence: CSASGTSGVSGELFF.

The rearrangement uses TRBV20-1 and TRBJ2-5; the D gene is possibly TRBD2 (6 bases). Germline V gene sequence: CDR1 DFQATT, CDR2 SNEGSKA (reference sequence). V lost 0 bases and J lost 11, with 10 bases in between. CDR3 length: 11 amino acids. The CDR3 is CSAREGLEQYF. For the CDR3, the DNA is TGCAGTGCTAGAGAGGGACTTGAGCAGTACTTC.

The chain carries TRBV15 and TRBJ2-7, with D perhaps TRBD1 (6 bases). CDR3 size: 14 residues. The V gene lost 0 bases and the J gene lost 2 bases, with 8 bases spanning the gap. Germline V lookup: CDR1 LNHNV, CDR2 YYDKDF (reference sequence). CDR3 region: CATSRDKGAYEQYF. CDR3 DNA: TGTGCCACCAGCAGAGATAAGGGGGCCTACGAGCAGTACTTC.